This TCR beta chain stems from a study of T cells in Graves' hyperthyroidism and ophthalmopathy. Researchers took RNA transcripts and amplified the TCR beta CDR3 regions from them. The study used the HTBI primer set for a first-round RT-PCR of the TCR CDR3. MiXCR, applied by TCRdb to the multiplex PCR reads, yields one record per CDR3 protein. The sample lists under 350,000 distinct CDR3 sequences, roughly 21% occurring once. The CDR3 contains 18 residues. CDR1 and CDR2 (germline): SGHKS, YYEKEE (reference sequence). V lost 4 bases and J lost 7; bases outside the gene matches: 17. Hyperthyroidism of Graves' type that showed no ophthalmopathy progression within 18 months was stable. Those patients with uncontrolled infection, other autoimmune disease, pregnancy or lactation were excluded. Clinical symptoms, serum thyroxine and TRAb, thyroid ultrasound and orbital computed tomography were used for the diagnoses.

This sequence joins TRBV5-5 and TRBJ2-1; 10 positions agree with TRBD2. Sequencing was performed on blood. This clonotype was obtained from a woman in her 50s with Graves' hyperthyroidism. CDR3 nucleotide sequence: TGTGCCAGCAGCAGCTTGGGGTCGATAGCGGGAGGATTGAATGAGCAGTTCTTC. Amino acid sequence: CASSSLGSIAGGLNEQFF.